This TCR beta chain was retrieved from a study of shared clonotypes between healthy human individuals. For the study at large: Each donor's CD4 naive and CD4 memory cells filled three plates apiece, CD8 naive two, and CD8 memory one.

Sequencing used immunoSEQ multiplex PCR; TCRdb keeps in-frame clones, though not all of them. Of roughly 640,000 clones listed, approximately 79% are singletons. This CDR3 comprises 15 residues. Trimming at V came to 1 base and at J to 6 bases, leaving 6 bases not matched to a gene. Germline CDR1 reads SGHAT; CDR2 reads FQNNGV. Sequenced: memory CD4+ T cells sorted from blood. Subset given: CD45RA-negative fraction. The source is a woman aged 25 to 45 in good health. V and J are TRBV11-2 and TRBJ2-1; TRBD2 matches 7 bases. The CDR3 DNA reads TGTGCCAGCAGCTTAGGGGGAGGGCCGGGCAATGAGCAGTTCTTC. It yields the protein CASSLGGGPGNEQFF.